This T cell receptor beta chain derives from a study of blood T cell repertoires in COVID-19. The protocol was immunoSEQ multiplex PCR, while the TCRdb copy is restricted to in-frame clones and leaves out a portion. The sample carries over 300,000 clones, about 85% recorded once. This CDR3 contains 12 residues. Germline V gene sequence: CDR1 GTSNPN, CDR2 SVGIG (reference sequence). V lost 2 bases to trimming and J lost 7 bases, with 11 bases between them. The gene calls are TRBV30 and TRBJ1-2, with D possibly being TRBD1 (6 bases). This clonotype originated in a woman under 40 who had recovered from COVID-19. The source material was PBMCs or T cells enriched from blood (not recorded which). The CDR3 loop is CAWSKGVGGYTF. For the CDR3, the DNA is TGTGCCTGGAGTAAGGGGGTCGGTGGCTACACCTTC.